The 28 T cell receptor beta chains presented below share a single source sample, sequenced in a study of blood T cell repertoires in COVID-19. The table came from immunoSEQ multiplex PCR; TCRdb's copy has only in-frame clones and leaves some out. Among about 80,000 clones listed, around four fifths were seen once. Sequencing used peripheral blood. Every receptor here comes from a man older than 75 with active or convalescent COVID-19.

This clone came up a few times. The gene calls are TRBV27 and TRBJ1-1, with TRBD1 matching 7 bases. With V trimmed by 3 bases and J by 1 base, 14 bases remained unmatched. Germline loops: CDR1 MNHEY, CDR2 SMNVEV (reference sequence). This CDR3 contains 18 residues. CDR3 region: CASSLHRDSTTGNTEAFF. The CDR3 bases are TGTGCCAGCAGTTTGCACCGGGACAGTACGACTGGGAACACTGAAGCTTTCTTT.

The table lists this clone with a count of one. The gene calls are TRBV10-3 and TRBJ2-7; no definite D call. Germline lookup yields CDR1 ENHRY and CDR2 SYGVKD. Trimming shortened V by 4 bases and J by 5 bases, and 9 bases separated the two germline ends. The CDR3 totals 12 residues. The CDR3: CAISGLEHEQYF. The CDR3 bases are TGTGCCATCAGTGGTTTAGAACACGAGCAGTACTTC.

This rearrangement joins TRBV15 to TRBJ2-7; 11 nucleotides match TRBD1. The V gene's germline CDR1 is LNHNV and CDR2 YYDKDF (reference sequence). This CDR3 has 14 amino acids. The J segment lost 9 bases and the V segment lost 1 base, leaving 5 bases of the junction unmatched. The DNA of the CDR3 is TGTGCCACCAGCAGAGGGGGGACAGGGGGTTCGCAGTACTTC. Translation: CATSRGGTGGSQYF.

The chain uses TRBV3-1 (or the pseudogene TRBV3-2) and TRBJ2-2; 7 positions match TRBD2. This CDR3 region has 20 residues. CDR1 is LGHDT and CDR2 is YNNKEL in the germline V gene (reference sequence). The V gene end was trimmed by 0 bases and the J gene end by 3 bases; junction bases not matched to a gene: 16. The CDR3 sequence is CASSQESLAGTSVYTGELFF. The DNA of the CDR3 is TGTGCCAGCAGCCAAGAAAGTTTAGCGGGTACTAGTGTGTACACCGGGGAGCTGTTTTTT.

This clone was recorded only once. The V and J genes are TRBV5-1 and TRBJ2-2, with 7 bases aligning to TRBD2. V lost 8 bases to trimming and J lost 1 base; unmatched junction nucleotides: 14. Germline V CDR1 and CDR2: SGHRS, YFSETQ. The CDR3 is 17 residues long. The CDR3 loop is CASSVHGAGKNTGELFF. CDR3 sequence (DNA): TGCGCCAGTTCCGTTCATGGAGCGGGAAAGAACACCGGGGAGCTGTTTTTT.

In this sample, this clone turned up a few times. The gene calls are TRBV5-8 and TRBJ1-5; 12 nucleotides line up with TRBD1. This CDR3 contains 19 residues. J was trimmed by 2 bases and V by 0 bases; bases with no gene match: 9. The V gene's germline CDR1 is SGHTS and CDR2 YDEGEE. The CDR3 nucleotides are TGTGCCAGCAGCTTGGCTTGGGGGACAGGGGGCGATGGCAATCAGCCCCAGCATTTT. Its protein is CASSLAWGTGGDGNQPQHF. Based on the CDR3 plus reference TRBV5-8 and TRBJ1-5, the full variable domain is EAGVTQSPTHLIKTRGQQATLRCSPISGHTSVYWYQQALGLGLQFLLWYDEGEERNRGNFPPRFSGRQFPNYSSELNVNALELEDSALYLCASSLAWGTGGDGNQPQHFGDGTRLSIL.

V is TRBV11-2 and J is TRBJ1-1; 7 nucleotides match TRBD1. Looked up from germline, CDR1 is SGHAT and CDR2 is FQNNGV. V lost 5 bases, J lost 5 bases, and 8 bases stayed unmatched. CDR3 length equals 14 residues. CDR3: CASSPQRQGTEAFF. The CDR3 DNA is TGTGCCAGCAGCCCGCAAAGACAGGGTACTGAAGCTTTCTTT.

V usage is TRBV9 and J usage is TRBJ2-1, with 9 bases aligning to TRBD2. Germline CDR1 reads SGDLS; CDR2 reads YYNGEE. V dropped 4 bases and J dropped 4; count of bases not matched to a gene: 6. The CDR3 length is 15 residues. CDR3 residues: CASSPGTSTYNEQFF. CDR3 nucleotides: TGTGCCAGCAGCCCCGGGACTAGCACATACAATGAGCAGTTCTTC. Looking up the rest from reference TRBV9 and TRBJ2-1 gives the full variable domain: DSGVTQTPKHLITATGQRVTLRCSPRSGDLSVYWYQQSLDQGLQFLIQYYNGEERAKGNILERFSAQQFPDLHSELNLSSLELGDSALYFCASSPGTSTYNEQFFGPGTRLTVL.

This CDR3 is CASSIGDRATGEKLFF. The CDR3 bases are TGCGCCAGCAGCATCGGCGACAGGGCAACTGGTGAAAAACTGTTTTTT. This chain uses TRBV5-1 with TRBJ1-4; 7 bases fit TRBD1. The CDR3 covers 16 residues. CDR1 and CDR2 from the germline V gene are SGHRS and YFSETQ. V trimming: 4 bases; J trimming: 7 bases; junction bases outside the gene matches: 13.

V gene TRBV5-1 combines with J gene TRBJ1-3; the D gene is possibly TRBD1 (5 bases). Germline lookup yields CDR1 SGHRS and CDR2 YFSETQ. The V end was cut by 7 bases, the J end by 3 bases, with 11 bases between. This CDR3 spans 13 amino acids. CDR3 protein: CASAPGNGNTIYF. CDR3 bases: TGCGCCAGCGCCCCAGGGAATGGAAACACCATATATTTT.

The V and J genes are TRBV18 and TRBJ2-7; 9 nucleotides line up with TRBD2. This CDR3 spans 14 amino acids. V gave up 3 bases and J gave up 4 bases; unmatched junction bases: 4. Germline lookup yields CDR1 KGHSH and CDR2 LQKENI. CDR3 region: CASSPSSGKYEQYF. The CDR3 DNA reads as TGTGCCAGCTCACCCTCTAGCGGGAAGTACGAGCAGTACTTC.

The chain is built from TRBV4-3 and TRBJ1-1, with 8 bases lining up with TRBD1. The junction had 4 bases not matched to a gene; V was cut back by 0 bases and J by 7 bases. The CDR3 consists of 14 residues. Germline V gives CDR1 LGHNA, CDR2 YSLEER. For the CDR3, the DNA is TGCGCCAGCAGCCAAGATCCAGGGGGCTTTGAAGCTTTCTTT. Amino acids: CASSQDPGGFEAFF.

This clone was seen a few times. The chain employs TRBV4-2 and TRBJ1-1; perhaps TRBD1 as D (5 bases). CDR3 size: 15 residues. CDR1 LGHNA and CDR2 YNFKEQ come from the germline V gene. V gave up 3 bases and J gave up 0 bases, with 11 bases separating them. The CDR3 nucleotides read TGTGCCAGCAGCCATCCGGGGGGTTTGAACACTGAAGCTTTCTTT. This encodes CASSHPGGLNTEAFF.

The chain uses TRBV3-1 (or the pseudogene TRBV3-2) and TRBJ2-5; weak D call: TRBD2 (6 bases). The V gene's germline CDR1 is LGHDT and CDR2 YNNKEL (reference sequence). This CDR3 spans 14 amino acids. Between the trimmed V and J ends, which lost 0 bases and 5 bases, there was a span of 10 bases. CDR3 in DNA: TGTGCCAGCAGCCAAGATGGAGGGTGGGAGACCCAGTACTTC. This encodes CASSQDGGWETQYF.

The rearrangement uses TRBV18 and TRBJ2-2; tentatively, D is TRBD2 (5 bases). The germline CDR1 and CDR2 sequences are KGHSH and LQKENI. V was trimmed by 6 bases and J by 3 bases, leaving 17 bases between them. The CDR3 spans 16 residues. This CDR3 reads CASSRDRGPDTGELFF. The CDR3 coding sequence is TGTGCCAGCTCGAGAGACCGAGGGCCGGACACCGGGGAGCTGTTTTTT.

This chain links TRBV7-9 with TRBJ1-5, with a possible D match to TRBD1 (6 bases). Germline V gene sequence: CDR1 SEHNR, CDR2 FQNEAQ (reference sequence). The V and J ends lost 5 bases and 4 bases respectively, with 12 bases between them. CDR3 length equals 14 residues. CDR3 DNA: TGTGCCAGCAGCAGAGACAGGATTAATCAGCCCCAGCATTTT. The encoded protein is CASSRDRINQPQHF.

This chain links TRBV3-1 (or the pseudogene TRBV3-2) with TRBJ2-2; TRBD2 matches 13 bases. CDR1 and CDR2 (germline): LGHDT, YNNKEL (reference sequence). Losses at the gene ends were 1 base for V and 2 bases for J; bases not matched to a gene: 1. This CDR3 contains 17 residues. The chain's CDR3 is CASSQGLAGGNTGELFF. The CDR3 DNA sequence: TGTGCCAGCAGCCAAGGACTAGCGGGGGGAAACACCGGGGAGCTGTTTTTT.

The genes are TRBV11-2 and TRBJ2-1; 10 bases are a match to TRBD1. The CDR3 sequence is 15 residues long. CDR1 and CDR2 (germline): SGHAT, FQNNGV. V lost 5 bases, J lost 6 bases, and 7 bases stayed unmatched. The CDR3 region has the DNA TGTGCCAGCAGCACCGGGACAGGGGTGCTCAATGAGCAGTTCTTC. It yields the protein CASSTGTGVLNEQFF.

The chain is built from TRBV9 and TRBJ1-2; 8 bases line up with TRBD1. This CDR3 has 17 amino acids. Trimming at V came to 0 bases and at J to 0 bases, leaving 7 bases not matched to a gene. CDR1 and CDR2 from the germline V gene are SGDLS and YYNGEE. CDR3 DNA sequence: TGTGCCAGCAGCGTAGTAACAGGGGGGGATCCTAACTATGGCTACACCTTC. Translated, it gives CASSVVTGGDPNYGYTF. The entire variable domain, with the rest obtained from reference TRBV9 and TRBJ1-2, is as follows: DSGVTQTPKHLITATGQRVTLRCSPRSGDLSVYWYQQSLDQGLQFLIQYYNGEERAKGNILERFSAQQFPDLHSELNLSSLELGDSALYFCASSVVTGGDPNYGYTFGSGTRLTVV.

Regarding this clone: One end of the junction varies from germline; a read error may be responsible. CDR3: CASSEYRGEGYTSPLHF. The CDR3 DNA is TGTGCCAGCAGTGAATATCGTGGGGAGGGCTATACTTCACCCCTCCACTTT. The chain carries TRBV2 and TRBJ1-6, with unresolved D. CDR1 and CDR2 from the germline V gene are SNHLY and FYNNEI. The CDR3 runs 17 residues.

The chain joins TRBV6-1 to TRBJ1-2; TRBD1 might be the D (6 bases). Germline V gene sequence: CDR1 MNHNS, CDR2 SASEGT. Trimming stripped 1 base from V and 7 bases from J, with 13 bases between. The CDR3 covers 14 residues. The CDR3 nucleotides read TGTGCCAGCAGTGAAGTTGCAGGGGTAGCTGGCTACACCTTC. It yields the protein CASSEVAGVAGYTF.

Written as DNA, the CDR3 is TGTGCCAGCAGTGCCACAGGGAAGGCTCAGCCCCAGCATTTT. Protein: CASSATGKAQPQHF. The chain recombines TRBV2 with TRBJ1-5; tentatively, D is TRBD1 (6 bases). V gave up 4 bases and J gave up 6 bases, with 13 bases separating them. Germline assignment: CDR1 SNHLY and CDR2 FYNNEI. CDR3 length: 14 amino acids. Full variable domain (outside the CDR3, taken from reference TRBV2 and TRBJ1-5): EPEVTQTPSHQVTQMGQEVILRCVPISNHLYFYWYRQILGQKVEFLVSFYNNEISEKSEIFDDQFSVERPDGSNFTLKIRSTKLEDSAMYFCASSATGKAQPQHFGDGTRLSIL.

This chain uses TRBV15 with TRBJ2-5; 7 bases map to TRBD1. From germline, CDR1 is LNHNV and CDR2 YYDKDF (reference sequence). V gave up 3 bases and J gave up 5 bases; unmatched junction bases: 9. The CDR3 runs 15 residues. CDR3 region: CATSRGQGVEETQYF. As DNA, the CDR3 is TGTGCCACCAGCAGGGGGCAGGGGGTTGAGGAGACCCAGTACTTC.

Only one count was recorded for this clone. The chain is built from TRBV5-6 and TRBJ1-6; D is unclear. There are 13 residues in the CDR3. Per germline, CDR1 SGHDT and CDR2 YYEEEE. The ends were cut back, 6 bases at V and 3 bases at J, with 7 bases in the middle. CDR3 in amino acids: CASNELYNSPLHF. The CDR3 DNA reads as TGTGCCAGCAACGAACTCTATAATTCACCCCTCCACTTT.

The chain uses TRBV3-1 (or the pseudogene TRBV3-2) and TRBJ1-2; D ambiguous. Trimming pared 0 bases from V and 8 bases from J, leaving 13 bases between. The CDR3 is made up of 14 amino acids. Germline loops: CDR1 LGHDT, CDR2 YNNKEL (reference sequence). The CDR3 sequence is CASSQESRMRGYTF. The CDR3 DNA is TGTGCCAGCAGCCAAGAGTCAAGGATGAGGGGCTACACCTTC.

The CDR3, as DNA: TGTGCCAGCTCACCTCGAGCGGAGCCCTATGGCTACACCTTC. Its protein product is CASSPRAEPYGYTF. The V and J genes are TRBV18 and TRBJ1-2; no clear D. Trimming removed 3 bases from V and 4 bases from J, with 12 bases in between. Germline lookup yields CDR1 KGHSH and CDR2 LQKENI. The length of the CDR3 is 14 residues.

The chain combines TRBV13 with TRBJ2-5; 7 nucleotides line up with TRBD1. Trimming removed 5 bases from V and 1 base from J; junction bases left unmatched: 4. The CDR3 length is 14 residues. Per germline, CDR1 PRHDT and CDR2 FYEKMQ (reference sequence). DNA for the CDR3: TGTGCCAGCAGCCCTAGGGGGCTCCAAGAGACCCAGTACTTC. Protein product: CASSPRGLQETQYF.

The count of this clone is one. The V and J genes are TRBV29-1 and TRBJ1-5; 7 bases line up with TRBD1. With 7 bases clipped from V and 5 bases from J, the junction kept 8 bases outside the gene matches. Germline V gene lookup returns CDR1 SQVTM and CDR2 ANQGSEA. This CDR3 region has 13 residues. The CDR3 DNA sequence: TGCAGCGCCGCGACAGGGAAGGATCAGCCCCAGCATTTT. Protein sequence: CSAATGKDQPQHF.